These T cell receptor beta chains were read from a single sample in a study of cytomegalovirus exposure and HLA in healthy donors. Assay used: immunoSEQ multiplex PCR; TCRdb lists only in-frame clones, some missing. The sample has approximately 150,000 clones, more than 85% seen once. Sequencing was carried out using PBMCs. The receptors derive from a young man in good health and CMV-seronegative. The CDR3 runs from the conserved cysteine through the conserved F or W. Each record gives: D gene, J gene, V gene, clone size, CDR3 DNA, CDR3 protein. The D gene is left open where the match is weak. A clone size is listed for some rows: how often the clone was seen (once, few, many), or a class if it is expanded.

-,TRBJ2-2,TRBV21-1,-,TGTGCCAGCAGCTCCAACCCCCGACAGGGGCGACCGAACACCGGGGAGCTGTTTTTT,CASSSNPRQGRPNTGELFF
-,TRBJ2-1,TRBV7-9,-,TGTGCCAGCAGCTTACAGAGAGCGGCATCCGTGGGTTATGAGCAGTTCTTC,CASSLQRAASVGYEQFF
TRBD2,TRBJ2-1,TRBV15,-,TGTGCCACCATGCTTGCGGGGGGCTCCTACAATGAGCAGTTCTTC,CATMLAGGSYNEQFF
-,TRBJ2-2,TRBV28,-,TGTGCCAGCAGTTTTATACAAGGGGATTACACCGGGGAGCTGTTTTTT,CASSFIQGDYTGELFF
TRBD1,TRBJ2-4,TRBV2,-,TGTGCCAGCACTCACTCCGGGACAGGGGGCTCCAAAAACATTCAGTACTTC,CASTHSGTGGSKNIQYF
TRBD2,TRBJ2-1,TRBV30,-,TGTGCCTCCACTCGGCGGGGGGGCCTCAATGAGCAGTTCTTC,CASTRRGGLNEQFF
TRBD2,TRBJ2-1,TRBV10-1,-,TGCGCCAGCAGTGTTCTAGCGGGAGGGCGTACGGACAATGAGCAGTTCTTC,CASSVLAGGRTDNEQFF
TRBD1,TRBJ2-1,TRBV6-5,-,TGTGCCAGCAGCTCCGGGACAGAGAGTTACAATGAGCAGTTCTTC,CASSSGTESYNEQFF
TRBD1,TRBJ1-2,TRBV15,few,TGTGCCACCAGCGATGACAGGGCGCATAACTATGGCTACACCTTC,CATSDDRAHNYGYTF
-,TRBJ2-6,TRBV11-2,-,TGTGCCAGCAGCCCCTGGGACATTGCCGGGGCCAACGTCCTGACTTTC,CASSPWDIAGANVLTF
-,TRBJ2-3,TRBV9,-,TGTGCCAGCAGCGTAGAGGGGACTGGGAATGGGGATACGCAGTATTTT,CASSVEGTGNGDTQYF
TRBD2,TRBJ2-1,TRBV5-1,-,TGCGCCAGCAGCTCGAGAACTAGCGGGGGGGCTGATTCCTACAATGAGCAGTTCTTC,CASSSRTSGGADSYNEQFF
TRBD1,TRBJ1-2,TRBV6-5,once,TGTGCCAGCAGTTACACCACCGGACAGGGGACTTATGGCTACACCTTC,CASSYTTGQGTYGYTF
TRBD1,TRBJ2-5,TRBV2,-,TGTGCCAGCAGGGATTGGACAGGCCAAGAGACCCAGTACTTC,CASRDWTGQETQYF
-,TRBJ1-5,TRBV19,-,TGTGCCAGTAGTATAGGACGACAGAGGCCAAGCAATCAGCCCCAGCATTTT,CASSIGRQRPSNQPQHF
-,TRBJ1-5,TRBV5-1,-,TGCGCCAGCAGCTATTCCGGAGGGAGCAATCAGCCCCAGCATTTT,CASSYSGGSNQPQHF
TRBD1,TRBJ2-5,TRBV11-2,-,TGTGCCAGCAGCTTAGTGTGGGACAGGGACGAGACCCAGTACTTC,CASSLVWDRDETQYF
TRBD2,TRBJ2-1,TRBV6-1,once,TGTGCCAGCAGGGTAGCGGGCCCTTCGGGTGAGCAGTTCTTC,CASRVAGPSGEQFF
TRBD1,TRBJ2-5,TRBV28,-,TGTGCCAGCAGTTTATGGGGCCGGACAGGACCGTACCAAGAGACCCAGTACTTC,CASSLWGRTGPYQETQYF
-,TRBJ1-6,TRBV2,few,TGTGCCAGCAGTGATGGTCAGTCCGTATTCACCCTCCACTTT,CASSDGQSVFTLHF
TRBD2,TRBJ2-1,TRBV18,-,TGTGCCAGCTCACCGCGGACTAGCGGGGGTCTCGATGAGCAGTTCTTC,CASSPRTSGGLDEQFF
-,TRBJ2-1,TRBV2,once,TGTGCCAGCAGCCCTTCAGGTAACAATGAGCAGTTCTTC,CASSPSGNNEQFF
TRBD2,TRBJ2-5,TRBV27,once,TGTGCCAGCCACGGACTAGCGGGAGGCCAAGAGACCCAGTACTTC,CASHGLAGGQETQYF
TRBD1,TRBJ2-5,TRBV6-5,-,TGTGCCAGCAGTTACAGACAGGGGATGGAAGAGACCCAGTACTTC,CASSYRQGMEETQYF
-,TRBJ1-1,TRBV7-8,-,TGTGCCAGCAGTCGATCGGGGGAAGCTTTCTTT,CASSRSGEAFF
TRBD1,TRBJ1-3,TRBV7-9,-,TGTGCCAGCAGCTTCCTCGGGACAGGGGGAGGAAACACCATATATTTT,CASSFLGTGGGNTIYF
-,TRBJ2-6,TRBV5-4,once,TGTGCCAGCAGCTTGGAGGGGACTGGGGCCAACGTCCTGACTTTC,CASSLEGTGANVLTF
TRBD2,TRBJ2-5,TRBV6-1,-,TGTGCCAGCAGTACGACTAGCGGGGGGCAAGAGACCCAGTACTTC,CASSTTSGGQETQYF
TRBD2,TRBJ2-3,TRBV2,-,TGTGCCAGCAGTGGACTAGCGGTTAGCACAGATACGCAGTATTTT,CASSGLAVSTDTQYF
-,TRBJ1-2,TRBV7-9,-,TGTGCCAGCAGCTTAGTGCCAGGGGATAGCTATGGCTACACCTTC,CASSLVPGDSYGYTF
-,TRBJ1-3,TRBV11-2,-,TGTGCCAGCAGCTTGATCCCGGGACAATTTAACTCTGGAAACACCATATATTTT,CASSLIPGQFNSGNTIYF
-,TRBJ1-2,TRBV27,-,TGTGCCAGCAGTTTAGGAGGGTTAGCTAACTATGGCTACACCTTC,CASSLGGLANYGYTF
-,TRBJ1-1,TRBV7-3,-,TGTGCCAGCAGCTTAAGTCCAACCGTCCGGGGGAACACTGAAGCTTTCTTT,CASSLSPTVRGNTEAFF
TRBD2,TRBJ2-3,TRBV4-3,-,TGCGCCAGCAGCCGACTAGCTATGGGAACAGATACGCAGTATTTT,CASSRLAMGTDTQYF
TRBD1,TRBJ2-1,TRBV5-4,-,TGTGCCAGCAGCCCGACAATCGGACAGGGGGGCTACAATGAGCAGTTCTTC,CASSPTIGQGGYNEQFF
TRBD1,TRBJ1-1,TRBV5-5,once,TGTGCCAGCAGCACCGGACAGGGGAGCACTGAAGCTTTCTTT,CASSTGQGSTEAFF
TRBD2,TRBJ2-7,TRBV10-1,-,TGCGCCAGCAGTGCCAGCGGGGGGGGCTACGAGCAGTACTTC,CASSASGGGYEQYF
TRBD2,TRBJ2-3,TRBV5-6,once,TGTGCCAGCAGCTTAAAACCGCGGGGGGCTAGCGGGAGGACCGATACGCAGTATTTT,CASSLKPRGASGRTDTQYF